The rows below give T cell receptor beta chains drawn from one sample of a study of T cell changes during pregnancy in multiple sclerosis. This table comes from immunoSEQ multiplex PCR, and its TCRdb copy is limited to in-frame clones, with some not included. The table includes about 36,000 clones, more than 75% detected once. The source was CD4+ T cells from peripheral blood mononuclear cells, collected in the first trimester of pregnancy. These receptors all come from a female donor with multiple sclerosis, enrolled in a pregnancy study. CDR3s include the opening cysteine and the closing phenylalanine or tryptophan. A D gene is named only where the DNA matches it firmly. Only some rows state a clone size, as once, few, many or a class for expanded clones.

j_gene: TRBJ2-1; len: 15; d_gene: TRBD1; v_gene: TRBV11-2; abundance: .; CDR3aa: CASSLQGDSYNEQFF; CDR3nt: TGTGCCAGCAGCTTACAGGGGGACTCCTACAATGAGCAGTTCTTC
j_gene: TRBJ2-5; len: 15; d_gene: .; v_gene: TRBV7-9; abundance: .; CDR3aa: CASSPSSASTETQYF; CDR3nt: TGTGCCAGCAGCCCCTCGTCGGCTAGTACCGAGACCCAGTACTTC
j_gene: TRBJ2-1; len: 14; d_gene: TRBD2; v_gene: TRBV28; abundance: .; CDR3aa: CASSETSSYNEQFF; CDR3nt: TGTGCCAGCAGTGAGACTAGCAGCTACAATGAGCAGTTCTTC
j_gene: TRBJ2-1; len: 17; d_gene: TRBD2; v_gene: TRBV15; abundance: .; CDR3aa: CATSRGHQGTTENEQFF; CDR3nt: TGTGCCACCAGCAGAGGGCACCAAGGGACTACAGAGAATGAGCAGTTCTTC
j_gene: TRBJ1-1; len: 14; d_gene: .; v_gene: TRBV30; abundance: once; CDR3aa: CAWRGNREDTEAFF; CDR3nt: TGTGCCTGGAGAGGGAATAGGGAGGACACTGAAGCTTTCTTT
j_gene: TRBJ1-2; len: 13; d_gene: .; v_gene: TRBV6-5; abundance: .; CDR3aa: CASSYGRHQGYTF; CDR3nt: TGTGCCAGCAGTTACGGCAGGCACCAAGGCTACACCTTC
j_gene: TRBJ2-7; len: 13; d_gene: TRBD1; v_gene: TRBV2; abundance: .; CDR3aa: CASSPGQGNEQYF; CDR3nt: TGTGCCAGCAGTCCTGGACAGGGGAACGAGCAGTACTTC
j_gene: TRBJ2-7; len: 15; d_gene: TRBD2; v_gene: TRBV18; abundance: .; CDR3aa: CASSRTSGASYEQYF; CDR3nt: TGTGCCAGCTCACGAACTAGCGGGGCCTCCTACGAGCAGTACTTC
j_gene: TRBJ2-2; len: 13; d_gene: .; v_gene: TRBV7-8; abundance: .; CDR3aa: CASSLTVTGELFF; CDR3nt: TGTGCCAGCAGCTTAACGGTCACCGGGGAGCTGTTTTTT
j_gene: TRBJ1-1; len: 13; d_gene: TRBD1; v_gene: TRBV29-1; abundance: .; CDR3aa: CSVGGQVYTEAFF; CDR3nt: TGCAGCGTAGGTGGACAGGTTTACACTGAAGCTTTCTTT
j_gene: TRBJ1-1; len: 14; d_gene: .; v_gene: TRBV7-6; abundance: .; CDR3aa: CASSLDPTDTEAFF; CDR3nt: TGTGCCAGCAGCTTAGACCCCACGGACACTGAAGCTTTCTTT
j_gene: TRBJ2-7; len: 15; d_gene: .; v_gene: TRBV25-1; abundance: .; CDR3aa: CASSPPHALIYEQYF; CDR3nt: TGTGCCAGCAGTCCCCCCCACGCTCTAATCTACGAGCAGTACTTC
j_gene: TRBJ2-5; len: 19; d_gene: TRBD2; v_gene: TRBV5-1; abundance: .; CDR3aa: CASSVGLAGGPRHQETQYF; CDR3nt: TGCGCCAGCAGCGTGGGACTAGCGGGGGGCCCCCGTCATCAAGAGACCCAGTACTTC
j_gene: TRBJ2-2; len: 14; d_gene: .; v_gene: TRBV5-5; abundance: once; CDR3aa: CASSSYSSPGELFF; CDR3nt: TGTGCCAGCAGCTCCTACTCGTCTCCCGGGGAGCTGTTTTTT
j_gene: TRBJ1-1; len: 17; d_gene: .; v_gene: TRBV7-2; abundance: .; CDR3aa: CASSLGGPGVVNTEAFF; CDR3nt: TGTGCCAGCAGCTTAGGGGGTCCGGGGGTTGTCAACACTGAAGCTTTCTTT
j_gene: TRBJ2-4; len: 14; d_gene: .; v_gene: TRBV6-5; abundance: .; CDR3aa: CASGGEQGRGIQYF; CDR3nt: TGTGCCAGCGGAGGAGAACAGGGCAGGGGCATTCAGTACTTC
j_gene: TRBJ1-5; len: 15; d_gene: TRBD1; v_gene: TRBV2; abundance: .; CDR3aa: CASSPDRGGNQPQHF; CDR3nt: TGTGCCAGCAGTCCGGACAGGGGAGGCAATCAGCCCCAGCATTTT
j_gene: TRBJ2-3; len: 18; d_gene: TRBD2; v_gene: TRBV2; abundance: .; CDR3aa: CASSDPAFSGGSTDTQYF; CDR3nt: TGTGCCAGCAGTGATCCTGCTTTTAGCGGGGGGAGCACAGATACGCAGTATTTT
j_gene: TRBJ1-2; len: 15; d_gene: TRBD1; v_gene: TRBV27; abundance: .; CDR3aa: CASSLRQGRGYGYTF; CDR3nt: TGTGCCAGCAGTTTAAGACAGGGGCGCGGCTATGGCTACACCTTC
j_gene: TRBJ2-2; len: 17; d_gene: TRBD2; v_gene: TRBV5-1; abundance: .; CDR3aa: CASSLPTSGRNTGELFF; CDR3nt: TGCGCCAGCAGCCTCCCTACTAGCGGGAGGAACACCGGGGAGCTGTTTTTT
j_gene: TRBJ2-1; len: 15; d_gene: TRBD2; v_gene: TRBV27; abundance: .; CDR3aa: CASSFRSGRAGEQFF; CDR3nt: TGTGCCAGCAGTTTTAGGAGCGGGAGGGCGGGTGAGCAGTTCTTC
j_gene: TRBJ2-7; len: 15; d_gene: TRBD2; v_gene: TRBV7-2; abundance: once; CDR3aa: CASSSTGTSFDEQYF; CDR3nt: TGTGCCAGCAGCTCCACCGGGACTAGTTTCGACGAGCAGTACTTC
j_gene: TRBJ1-4; len: 15; d_gene: TRBD1; v_gene: TRBV9; abundance: .; CDR3aa: CASSYRGQAGEKLFF; CDR3nt: TGTGCCAGCAGCTACCGTGGACAGGCTGGGGAAAAACTGTTTTTT
j_gene: TRBJ2-7; len: 14; d_gene: TRBD1; v_gene: TRBV6-5; abundance: .; CDR3aa: CASSTDRGNYEQYF; CDR3nt: TGTGCCAGCAGTACTGACAGGGGGAACTACGAGCAGTACTTC
j_gene: TRBJ2-7; len: 14; d_gene: .; v_gene: TRBV28; abundance: .; CDR3aa: CASRPGTSFYEQYF; CDR3nt: TGTGCCAGCAGACCCGGGACTTCCTTCTACGAGCAGTACTTC
j_gene: TRBJ2-3; len: 16; d_gene: .; v_gene: TRBV14; abundance: .; CDR3aa: CASSQDWTTSTDTQYF; CDR3nt: TGTGCCAGCAGCCAAGATTGGACAACTAGCACAGATACGCAGTATTTT
j_gene: TRBJ1-4; len: 16; d_gene: TRBD1; v_gene: TRBV7-8; abundance: .; CDR3aa: CASSLARQGVGEKLFF; CDR3nt: TGTGCCAGCAGCTTAGCGCGACAGGGAGTAGGTGAAAAACTGTTTTTT
j_gene: TRBJ2-3; len: 17; d_gene: TRBD2; v_gene: TRBV11-3; abundance: .; CDR3aa: CASSLGGLAGETDTQYF; CDR3nt: TGTGCCAGCAGCTTAGGGGGACTAGCGGGGGAAACAGATACGCAGTATTTT
j_gene: TRBJ2-1; len: 13; d_gene: .; v_gene: TRBV7-9; abundance: .; CDR3aa: CASSLLSGDEQFF; CDR3nt: TGTGCCAGCAGCTTACTATCGGGGGATGAGCAGTTCTTC
j_gene: TRBJ2-1; len: 17; d_gene: TRBD2; v_gene: TRBV28; abundance: .; CDR3aa: CASRRTSGRRAYNEQFF; CDR3nt: TGTGCCAGCCGGAGGACTAGCGGGAGGCGGGCCTACAATGAGCAGTTCTTC
j_gene: TRBJ1-2; len: 16; d_gene: TRBD1; v_gene: TRBV10-2; abundance: .; CDR3aa: CASSESIIPGQNGYTF; CDR3nt: TGCGCCAGCAGTGAGTCGATTATTCCGGGACAGAATGGCTACACCTTC
j_gene: TRBJ2-3; len: 16; d_gene: TRBD2; v_gene: TRBV5-4; abundance: .; CDR3aa: CASSLNSGGRTDTQYF; CDR3nt: TGTGCCAGCAGCTTGAATAGCGGGGGACGGACAGATACGCAGTATTTT
j_gene: TRBJ1-2; len: 14; d_gene: TRBD1; v_gene: TRBV6-1; abundance: .; CDR3aa: CASSETGGAYGYTF; CDR3nt: TGTGCCAGCAGTGAGACAGGGGGGGCCTATGGCTACACCTTC